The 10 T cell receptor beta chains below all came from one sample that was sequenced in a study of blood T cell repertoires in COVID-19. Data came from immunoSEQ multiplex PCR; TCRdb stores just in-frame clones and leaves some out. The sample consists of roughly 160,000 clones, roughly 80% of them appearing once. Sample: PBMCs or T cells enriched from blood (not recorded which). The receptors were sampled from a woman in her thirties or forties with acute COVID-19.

CDR3 sequence (DNA): TGTGCCAGCTCCACCGTGAGACTAGCGGGAGGTGAGCAGTTCTTC. The encoded protein is CASSTVRLAGGEQFF. The genes are TRBV18 and TRBJ2-1; 13 nucleotides line up with TRBD2. This CDR3 has 15 residues. The V segment lost 6 bases and the J segment 9 bases; nucleotides outside the gene matches: 8. Germline V gene lookup returns CDR1 KGHSH and CDR2 LQKENI. The full variable domain, its missing parts supplied by reference TRBV18 and TRBJ2-1, is NAGVMQNPRHLVRRRGQEARLRCSPMKGHSHVYWYRQLPEEGLKFMVYLQKENIIDESGMPKERFSAEFPKEGPSILRIQQVVRGDSAAYFCASSTVRLAGGEQFFGPGTRLTVL.

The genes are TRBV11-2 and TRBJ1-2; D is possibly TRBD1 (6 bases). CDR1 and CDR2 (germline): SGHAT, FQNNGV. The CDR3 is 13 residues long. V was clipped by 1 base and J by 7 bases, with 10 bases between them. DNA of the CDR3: TGTGCCAGCAGCTTAGTTGCAGGGGTTGGCTACACCTTC. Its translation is CASSLVAGVGYTF.

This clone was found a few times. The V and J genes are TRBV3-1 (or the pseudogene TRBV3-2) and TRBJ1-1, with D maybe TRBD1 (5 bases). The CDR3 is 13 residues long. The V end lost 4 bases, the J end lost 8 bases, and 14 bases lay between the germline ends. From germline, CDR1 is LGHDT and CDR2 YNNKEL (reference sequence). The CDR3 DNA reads TGTGCCAGCAGCCGTAGTGGGGGAGGAGAAGCTTTCTTT. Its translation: CASSRSGGGEAFF.

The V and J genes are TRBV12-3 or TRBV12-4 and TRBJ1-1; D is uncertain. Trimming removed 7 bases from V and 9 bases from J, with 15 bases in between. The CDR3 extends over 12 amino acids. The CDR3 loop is CASISHSQKAFF. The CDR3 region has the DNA TGTGCCAGCATTTCCCACTCGCAAAAAGCTTTCTTT.

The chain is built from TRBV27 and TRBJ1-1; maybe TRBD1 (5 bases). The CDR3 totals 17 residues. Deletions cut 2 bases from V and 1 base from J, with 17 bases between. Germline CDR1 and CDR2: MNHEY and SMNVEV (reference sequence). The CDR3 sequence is CASSLTGGGRQNTEAFF. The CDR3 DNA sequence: TGTGCCAGCAGTTTAACCGGGGGTGGCAGGCAGAACACTGAAGCTTTCTTT.

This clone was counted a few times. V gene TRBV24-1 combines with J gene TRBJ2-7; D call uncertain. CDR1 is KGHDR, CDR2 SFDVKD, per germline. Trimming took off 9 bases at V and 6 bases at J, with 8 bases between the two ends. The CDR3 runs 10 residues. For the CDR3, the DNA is TGTGCCACCGTCTCGGTCGAGCAGTACGTC. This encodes CATVSVEQYV.

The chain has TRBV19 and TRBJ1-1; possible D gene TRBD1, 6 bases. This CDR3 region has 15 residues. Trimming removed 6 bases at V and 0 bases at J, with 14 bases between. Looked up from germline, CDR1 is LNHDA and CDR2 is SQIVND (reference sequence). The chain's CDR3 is CASSPTDRMNTEAFF. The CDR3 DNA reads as TGTGCCAGTAGCCCTACCGACAGGATGAACACTGAAGCTTTCTTT. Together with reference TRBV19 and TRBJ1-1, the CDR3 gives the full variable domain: DGGITQSPKYLFRKEGQNVTLSCEQNLNHDAMYWYRQDPGQGLRLIYYSQIVNDFQKGDIAEGYSVSREKKESFPLTVTSAQKNPTAFYLCASSPTDRMNTEAFFGQGTRLTVV.

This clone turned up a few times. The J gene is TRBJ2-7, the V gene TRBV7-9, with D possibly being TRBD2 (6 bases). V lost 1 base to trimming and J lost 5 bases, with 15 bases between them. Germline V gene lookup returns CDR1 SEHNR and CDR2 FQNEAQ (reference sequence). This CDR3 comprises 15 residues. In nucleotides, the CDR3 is TGTGCCAGCAGCTTAGGGGGATCGGGACTTGACGAGCAGTACGTC. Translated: CASSLGGSGLDEQYV.

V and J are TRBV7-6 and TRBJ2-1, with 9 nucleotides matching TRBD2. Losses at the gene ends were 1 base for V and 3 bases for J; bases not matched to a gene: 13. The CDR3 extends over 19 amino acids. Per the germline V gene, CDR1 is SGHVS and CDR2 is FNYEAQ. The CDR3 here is CASSLGGRSGRQFYNEQFF. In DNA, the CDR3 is TGTGCCAGCAGCTTAGGTGGGCGGAGCGGGAGGCAATTCTACAATGAGCAGTTCTTC.

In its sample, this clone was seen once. The CDR3 DNA reads as TGTGCCAGCTCACCCGGACTTCGGGAGACCCAGTACTTC. Its protein product is CASSPGLRETQYF. The rearrangement uses TRBV18 and TRBJ2-5; the D gene is possibly TRBD2 (5 bases). The germline V and J ends were trimmed by 3 bases and 5 bases, with 10 bases remaining between them. CDR1 is KGHSH, CDR2 LQKENI, per germline. The CDR3 is 13 residues long.